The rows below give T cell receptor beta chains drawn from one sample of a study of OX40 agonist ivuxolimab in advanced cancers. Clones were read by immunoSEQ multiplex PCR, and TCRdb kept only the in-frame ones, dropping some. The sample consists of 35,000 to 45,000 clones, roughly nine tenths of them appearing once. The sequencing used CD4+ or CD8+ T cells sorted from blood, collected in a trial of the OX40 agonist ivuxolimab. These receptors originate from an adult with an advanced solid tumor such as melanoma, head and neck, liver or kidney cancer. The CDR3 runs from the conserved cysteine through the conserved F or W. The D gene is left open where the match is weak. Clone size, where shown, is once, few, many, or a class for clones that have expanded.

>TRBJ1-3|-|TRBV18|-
CASSPVGAWAGNTIYF
TGTGCCAGCTCACCGGTCGGCGCTTGGGCTGGAAACACCATATATTTT
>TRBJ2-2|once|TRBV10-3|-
CAISDLAGELFF
TGTGCCATCAGTGACCTAGCGGGGGAGCTGTTTTTT
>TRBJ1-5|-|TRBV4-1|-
CASSQETAASNQPQHF
TGCGCCAGCAGCCAAGAGACAGCCGCCAGCAATCAGCCCCAGCATTTT
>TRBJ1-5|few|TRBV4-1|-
CASSQDALPGLQPQHF
TGCGCCAGCAGCCAAGATGCTCTGCCAGGTCTTCAGCCCCAGCATTTT
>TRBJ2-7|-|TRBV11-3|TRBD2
CASSRSSGGAYEQYF
TGTGCCAGCAGCAGATCTAGCGGGGGGGCCTACGAGCAGTACTTC
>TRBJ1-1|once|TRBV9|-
CASSFTRVNTEAFF
TGTGCCAGCTCATTCACCAGGGTTAACACTGAAGCTTTCTTT
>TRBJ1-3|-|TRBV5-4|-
CASSLGTSGNTIYF
TGTGCCAGCAGCTTGGGGACCTCTGGAAACACCATATATTTT
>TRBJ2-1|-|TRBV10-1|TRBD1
CASSEGTGGYEQFF
TGCGCCAGCAGTGAAGGGACAGGGGGCTATGAGCAGTTCTTC
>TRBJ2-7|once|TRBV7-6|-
CASSLVPGDEQYF
TGTGCCAGCAGCTTAGTTCCAGGAGACGAGCAGTACTTC
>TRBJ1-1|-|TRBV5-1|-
CASSLHGGSEAFF
TGCGCCAGCAGCTTGCATGGGGGGTCTGAAGCTTTCTTT
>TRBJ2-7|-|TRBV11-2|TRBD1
CASSLVQGAHEQYF
TGTGCCAGCAGCTTAGTACAGGGGGCCCACGAGCAGTACTTC
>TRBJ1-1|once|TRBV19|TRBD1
CASTKDRGRWNTEAFF
TGTGCCAGTACTAAGGACAGGGGGAGATGGAACACTGAAGCTTTCTTT
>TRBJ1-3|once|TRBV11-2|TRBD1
CASSLQLHRGGNTIYF
TGTGCCAGCAGCTTACAACTACACAGGGGTGGAAACACCATATATTTT
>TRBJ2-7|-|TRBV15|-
CATSNDALLRDEQYF
TGTGCCACCAGCAATGACGCCCTTCTACGGGACGAGCAGTACTTC
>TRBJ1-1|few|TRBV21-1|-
CASSPREAVTEAFF
TGTGCCAGCAGCCCGAGGGAGGCAGTCACTGAAGCTTTCTTT
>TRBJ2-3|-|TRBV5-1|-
CASSLVGFTDTQYF
TGCGCCAGCAGCTTGGTAGGGTTCACAGATACGCAGTATTTT
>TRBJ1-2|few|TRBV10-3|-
CAISESGQLTGKGYTF
TGTGCCATCAGTGAGAGCGGGCAGCTCACCGGTAAAGGCTACACCTTC
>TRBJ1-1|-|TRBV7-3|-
CASSLTPGLNTEAFF
TGTGCCAGCAGCTTAACTCCAGGGTTGAACACTGAAGCTTTCTTT
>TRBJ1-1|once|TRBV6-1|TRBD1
CASSEAVQGYTEAFF
TGTGCCAGCAGTGAAGCGGTACAGGGGTATACTGAAGCTTTCTTT
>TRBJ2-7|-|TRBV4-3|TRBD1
CASSQGIGQGNYEQYF
TGCGCCAGCAGCCAAGGTATAGGACAGGGCAATTACGAGCAGTACTTC
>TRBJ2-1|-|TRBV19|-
CASSEQGSYNEQFF
TGTGCCAGTAGTGAACAGGGATCCTACAATGAGCAGTTCTTC
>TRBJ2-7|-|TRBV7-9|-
CASSLVGRGEGEQYF
TGTGCCAGTAGCTTAGTAGGCAGGGGGGAAGGCGAGCAGTACTTC